This TCR beta chain was recorded in a study of T cells after posttransplantation cyclophosphamide. This clone was observed at least ten times. The table came from immunoSEQ multiplex PCR; TCRdb's copy has only in-frame clones and leaves some out. This sample comprises fewer than 35,000 clones, none seen once only. V lost 2 bases to trimming and J lost 8 bases, with 18 bases between them. This CDR3 has 15 residues. Germline CDR1 MDHEN, CDR2 SYDVKM. This clonotype originated in a woman aged 55-70 years in good health, CMV-negative, and a related stem cell transplant donor. Sample: PBMCs. The chain uses TRBV28 and TRBJ1-2; D call uncertain. The CDR3 nucleotides are TGTGCCAGCAGTTTAAGAAGCAGGCGGGTAATAGGCTACACCTTC. Its protein is CASSLRSRRVIGYTF.